The 18 T cell receptor beta chains below come from one sample, sequenced in a study of T-cell memory formation after mild COVID-19. From the 5' RACE reads, TCRdb called clonotypes with MiXCR, one entry per CDR3 protein. The table has around 450,000 distinct CDR3 sequences, 24% seen once; the top ten hold roughly 9.7%. Source material: PBMCs or a T cell subset sorted from them (not recorded which). The source of these receptors is an adult woman who had mild COVID-19 (a few samples of this study predate the infection). Cell type and time point are not known.

A note on this clonotype: The junction departs from the called germline gene at one end, perhaps through a read error. The chain couples TRBV12-3 or TRBV12-4 to TRBJ1-5; possibly TRBD1 for D (5 bases). This CDR3 spans 19 amino acids. The CDR3: CASNYKWSRVDFSDQPQHF. CDR3 sequence (DNA): TGTGCCAGCAACTATAAGTGGTCCAGGGTAGATTTTAGCGATCAGCCCCAGCATTTT.

The V call is TRBV6-2 or TRBV6-3, the J call TRBJ1-1; D uncertain. The CDR3 sequence is 15 residues long. The germline gives CDR1 MNHEY, CDR2 SVGEGT. Trimming cost V 5 bases and J 3 bases, with 16 bases left between them. CDR3 in DNA: TGTGCCAGCAGTCCTTGGGGATCGGGGTACACTGAAGCTTTCTTT. Its protein product is CASSPWGSGYTEAFF.

The chain carries TRBV5-1 and TRBJ2-2; 10 positions agree with TRBD2. After removal of 1 base from V and 3 bases from J, the junction contained 9 bases not matched to a gene. The CDR3 runs 18 residues. CDR1 is SGHRS, CDR2 YFSETQ, per germline. The CDR3 spells CASSLWASGSLDTGELFF. CDR3 DNA sequence: TGCGCCAGCAGCTTGTGGGCTAGCGGGAGTTTGGACACCGGGGAGCTGTTTTTT.

V and J are TRBV18 and TRBJ2-3, with TRBD2 matching 8 bases. Germline values: CDR1 KGHSH, CDR2 LQKENI. Trimming took 0 bases from V and 2 from J; bases not matched to a gene: 4. The CDR3 consists of 16 residues. In DNA form, the CDR3 reads TGTGCCAGCTCACCACCGAGGCGGGGGGACACAGATACGCAGTATTTT. As protein: CASSPPRRGDTDTQYF.

The rearrangement links TRBV15 to TRBJ1-2; no clear D gene. The CDR3 has 15 amino acids. The V end was cut by 4 bases, the J end by 5 bases, with 17 bases between. Germline assignment: CDR1 LNHNV and CDR2 YYDKDF (reference sequence). CDR3 DNA sequence: TGTGCCACCAGCACTCTGAACGACCCGCGGTATGGCTACACCTTC. Its translation is CATSTLNDPRYGYTF.

The chain has TRBV2 and TRBJ1-2; D gene ambiguous. CDR1 and CDR2 from the germline V gene are SNHLY and FYNNEI. V lost 5 bases and J 8 bases, leaving 15 bases between the germline ends. The CDR3 runs 13 residues. In nucleotides, the CDR3 is TGTGCCAGCAGTTTTAACCACCTTGGAGGCTACACCTTC. Translation: CASSFNHLGGYTF. Drawing the rest from reference TRBV2 and TRBJ1-2, the complete variable domain is EPEVTQTPSHQVTQMGQEVILRCVPISNHLYFYWYRQILGQKVEFLVSFYNNEISEKSEIFDDQFSVERPDGSNFTLKIRSTKLEDSAMYFCASSFNHLGGYTFGSGTRLTVV.

The V and J genes are TRBV6-5 and TRBJ2-3; D possibly corresponds to TRBD2 (6 bases). The CDR3 is made up of 15 amino acids. Trimming stripped 0 bases from V and 2 bases from J, with 9 bases between. Per the germline V gene, CDR1 is MNHEY and CDR2 is SVGAGI. The chain's CDR3 is CASSYSGGDTDTQYF. The CDR3 DNA follows: TGTGCCAGCAGTTACTCTGGCGGGGACACAGATACGCAGTATTTT.

This clonotype was picked up a small number of times. At one of its ends the junction is not consistent with the germline gene, which may arise from a read error. The rearrangement uses TRBV6-5 and TRBJ2-5; D assignment may be TRBD1 or TRBD2 (5 bases each). Per the germline V gene, CDR1 is MNHEY and CDR2 is SVGAGI. The CDR3 has 13 residues. CDR3 residues: CASSRGTVETQYF. The CDR3 DNA is TGTGCCAGCAGCAGAGGGACGGTAGAGACCCAGTATTTC.

This clonotype was seen a handful of times. This chain uses TRBV27 with TRBJ2-1, with no clear D. Trimming stripped 5 bases from V and 2 bases from J, with 13 bases between. CDR1 is MNHEY, CDR2 SMNVEV, per germline (reference sequence). The CDR3 runs 15 residues. This CDR3 reads CASSPGGRPYNEQFF. In DNA, the CDR3 is TGTGCCAGCAGTCCCGGCGGTAGGCCCTACAATGAGCAGTTCTTC.

The chain uses TRBV27 and TRBJ2-7; D possibly corresponds to TRBD2 (6 bases). This CDR3 region has 15 residues. V was pared by 8 bases and J by 1 base, with 18 bases between. CDR1 and CDR2 from the germline V gene are MNHEY and SMNVEV (reference sequence). The CDR3 sequence: CASGVRGGYSYEQYF. DNA for the CDR3: TGTGCCAGCGGGGTGAGGGGAGGTTATTCCTACGAGCAGTACTTC.

The chain links TRBV19 to TRBJ2-7, with 7 bases matching TRBD2. This CDR3 comprises 14 residues. The trim removed 3 bases at V and 5 bases at J, leaving 7 bases unmatched. Germline assignment: CDR1 LNHDA and CDR2 SQIVND (reference sequence). In DNA form, the CDR3 reads TGTGCCAGTAGTATGGGAGGGAGTAACAACGAGCAGTACTTC. Protein sequence: CASSMGGSNNEQYF.

A few counts support this clonotype. CDR3 in amino acids: CASSQNRRNTEAFF. CDR3 in DNA: TGTGCCAGCAGTCAAAACAGGAGGAACACTGAAGCTTTCTTT. This sequence joins TRBV12-3 or TRBV12-4 and TRBJ1-1; D possibly corresponds to TRBD1 (5 bases). Trimming shortened V by 5 bases and J by 1 base, and 11 bases separated the two germline ends. The length of the CDR3 is 14 residues.

The rearrangement joins TRBV5-1 to TRBJ2-1; no clear D gene. V lost 4 bases to trimming and J lost 7 bases, with 12 bases between them. Germline V gene lookup returns CDR1 SGHRS and CDR2 YFSETQ. The CDR3 is 13 amino acids. CDR3 nucleotide sequence: TGCGCCAGCAGCAAGGACGGTGGTAATGAGCAGTTCTTC. Translating gives CASSKDGGNEQFF.

This clonotype was seen more than once but under ten times. The rearrangement uses TRBV7-9 and TRBJ2-2; 9 bases match TRBD2. CDR1 is SEHNR and CDR2 is FQNEAQ in the germline V gene (reference sequence). The CDR3 loop spans 16 amino acids. Trimming cost V 5 bases and J 3 bases; bases outside gene matches: 7. The CDR3: CASSLREGLDTGELFF. CDR3 in DNA: TGTGCCAGCAGCCTGCGGGAGGGCCTTGACACCGGGGAGCTGTTTTTT.

This clonotype was counted many times. A junction end diverges from the germline sequence, so it may reflect a read error. The V call is TRBV7-7, the J call TRBJ2-2; TRBD1 matches at 7 bases. This CDR3 has 15 residues. Per the germline V gene, CDR1 is SSHAT and CDR2 is FNYEAQ (reference sequence). CDR3 sequence: CASSTIQGPTGELFF. CDR3 DNA: TGTGCTAGCAGCACCATACAGGGGCCCACCGGGGAGCTGTTTTTT.

V usage is TRBV6-5 and J usage is TRBJ2-1, with 11 bases that match TRBD2. The CDR3 runs 15 residues. J gave up 5 bases and V 4 bases, and 4 bases lay outside the gene matches. Per germline, CDR1 MNHEY and CDR2 SVGAGI. The CDR3, as DNA: TGTGCCAGCAGTTTGACTAGCGGGATCCACAATGAGCAGTTCTTC. Translated: CASSLTSGIHNEQFF.

The chain uses TRBV13 and TRBJ1-2; no definite D call. The CDR3 runs to 14 residues. The germline V gene encodes CDR1 PRHDT and CDR2 FYEKMQ (reference sequence). V lost 5 bases, J lost 4 bases, and 14 bases lay in between. CDR3 loop: CASSPAGQSYGYTF. The DNA of the CDR3 is TGTGCCAGCAGCCCCGCCGGGCAGAGCTATGGCTACACCTTC.

V gene TRBV29-1 combines with J gene TRBJ1-1, with D hard to call. V lost 5 bases and J lost 8, with 21 bases in between. This CDR3 contains 14 residues. CDR1 SQVTM and CDR2 ANQGSEA come from the germline V gene. The CDR3 loop reads CSVLQLLSGMEAFF. The CDR3 DNA sequence: TGCAGCGTTCTCCAACTACTAAGTGGGATGGAAGCTTTCTTT.